Described below is a single TCR beta chain sequence and its context. Antigen: not known. Germline CDR1 reads MGHRA; CDR2 reads YSYEKL. Between the trimmed V and J ends, which lost 1 base and 3 bases, there was a span of 16 bases. The CDR3 contains 16 residues. This record belongs to a study of a mutant IDH1 vaccine in newly diagnosed glioma. Looking at the study overall: The sex distribution of treated patients was approximately 62% male and 37.5% female, with a mean age of 40.4 years.

This sample's time point: week 11, during vaccination. Vaccination used 300 ug of mutant IDH1 20-mer peptide per dose, with topical imiquimod. TCRdb's table, derived via immunoSEQ multiplex PCR, lists solely in-frame clones and lacks some. This sample yields about 36,000 clones, of which approximately 80% are seen a single time; more than 12% belongs to the top ten. Study conclusions and caveats: Apparently unrelated to pseudoprogression were changes in the top peripheral T cell clonotypes.

The rearrangement links TRBV4-1 to TRBJ2-7; D unresolved. Sample: peripheral blood mononuclear cells (PBMCs), taken from a glioma patient whose treatment included an IDH1 peptide vaccine. This TCR came from a woman in her twenties or thirties with glioma. Some clones in this sample may be carry-over from other donors' samples. The CDR3 loop is CASSQALWSSGYEQYF. The CDR3 region has the DNA TGCGCCAGCAGCCAAGCCCTGTGGTCCTCGGGCTACGAGCAGTACTTC.